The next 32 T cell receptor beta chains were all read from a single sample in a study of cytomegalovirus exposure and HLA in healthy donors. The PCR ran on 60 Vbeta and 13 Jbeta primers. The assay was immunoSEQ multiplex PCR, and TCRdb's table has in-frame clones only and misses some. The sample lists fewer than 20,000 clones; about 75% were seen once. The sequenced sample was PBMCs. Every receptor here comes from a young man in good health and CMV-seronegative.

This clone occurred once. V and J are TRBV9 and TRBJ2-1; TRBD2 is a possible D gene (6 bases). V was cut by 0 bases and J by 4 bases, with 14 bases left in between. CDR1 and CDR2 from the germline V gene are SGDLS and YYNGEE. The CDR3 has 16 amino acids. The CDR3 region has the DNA TGTGCCAGCAGCGTAGAAGCGGGTCCCGAGTACAATGAGCAGTTCTTC. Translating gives CASSVEAGPEYNEQFF.

The CDR3 DNA is TGCGCCAGCAGGGGGACAGGGGTCGGTCAGCCCCAGCATTTT. Translation gives CASRGTGVGQPQHF. V gene TRBV10-2 combines with J gene TRBJ1-5; 10 bases are shared with TRBD1. The CDR3 contains 14 residues. The J segment lost 6 bases and the V segment lost 6 bases, leaving 5 bases of the junction unmatched. Per the germline V gene, CDR1 is WSHSY and CDR2 is SAAADI.

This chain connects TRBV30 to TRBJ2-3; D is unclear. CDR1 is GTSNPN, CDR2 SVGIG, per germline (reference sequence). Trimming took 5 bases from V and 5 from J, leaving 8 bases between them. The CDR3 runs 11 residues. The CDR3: CAWQHGDTQYF. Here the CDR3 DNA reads TGTGCCTGGCAACATGGAGATACGCAGTATTTT.

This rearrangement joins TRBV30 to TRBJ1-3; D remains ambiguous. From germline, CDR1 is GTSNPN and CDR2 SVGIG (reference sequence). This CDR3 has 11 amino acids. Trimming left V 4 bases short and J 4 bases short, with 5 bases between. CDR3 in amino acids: CAWTEGNTIYF. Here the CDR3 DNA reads TGTGCCTGGACGGAGGGAAACACCATATATTTT.

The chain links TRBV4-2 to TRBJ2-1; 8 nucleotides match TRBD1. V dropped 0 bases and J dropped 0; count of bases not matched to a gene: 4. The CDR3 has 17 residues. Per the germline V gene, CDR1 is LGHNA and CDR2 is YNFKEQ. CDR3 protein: CASSQEGQASSYNEQFF. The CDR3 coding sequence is TGTGCCAGCAGCCAAGAGGGACAGGCGAGCTCCTACAATGAGCAGTTCTTC.

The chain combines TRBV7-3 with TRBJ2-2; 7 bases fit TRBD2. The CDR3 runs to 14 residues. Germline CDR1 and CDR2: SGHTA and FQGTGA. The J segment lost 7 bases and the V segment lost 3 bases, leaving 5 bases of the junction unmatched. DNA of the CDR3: TGTGCCAGCAGCTTGGCCCTAGCGGTCGGGGAGCTGTTTTTT. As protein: CASSLALAVGELFF. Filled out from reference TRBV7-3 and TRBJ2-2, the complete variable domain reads GAGVSQTPSNKVTEKGKYVELRCDPISGHTALYWYRQSLGQGPEFLIYFQGTGAADDSGLPNDRFFAVRPEGSVSTLKIQRTERGDSAVYLCASSLALAVGELFFGEGSRLTVL.

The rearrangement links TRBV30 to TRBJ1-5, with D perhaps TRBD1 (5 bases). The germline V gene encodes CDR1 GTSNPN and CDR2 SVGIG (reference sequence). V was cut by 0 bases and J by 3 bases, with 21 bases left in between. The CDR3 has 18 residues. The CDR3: CAWSVKPPDGRANQPQHF. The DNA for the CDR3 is TGTGCCTGGAGTGTAAAACCCCCGGATGGCAGGGCCAATCAGCCCCAGCATTTT.

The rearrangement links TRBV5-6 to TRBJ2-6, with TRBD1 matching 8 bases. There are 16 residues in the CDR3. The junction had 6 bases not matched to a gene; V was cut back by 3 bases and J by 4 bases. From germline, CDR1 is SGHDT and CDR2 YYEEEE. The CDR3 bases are TGTGCCAGCAGCTCAGGGGGCACGGTGGGGGCCAACGTCCTGACTTTC. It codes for CASSSGGTVGANVLTF.

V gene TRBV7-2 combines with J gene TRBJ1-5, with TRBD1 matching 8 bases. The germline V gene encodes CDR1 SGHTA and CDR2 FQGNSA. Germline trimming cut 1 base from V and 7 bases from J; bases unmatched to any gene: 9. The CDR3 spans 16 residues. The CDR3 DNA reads TGTGCCAGCAGCTTAGGTGGGAGACAGGGGAAACAGCCCCAGCATTTT. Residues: CASSLGGRQGKQPQHF.

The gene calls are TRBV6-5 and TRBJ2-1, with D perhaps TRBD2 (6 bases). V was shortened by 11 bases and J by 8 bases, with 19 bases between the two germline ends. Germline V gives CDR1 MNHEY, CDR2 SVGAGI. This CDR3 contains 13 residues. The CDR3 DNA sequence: TGTGCCTCCGCGGGGACCCTGAACTATGAGCAGTTCTTC. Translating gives CASAGTLNYEQFF.

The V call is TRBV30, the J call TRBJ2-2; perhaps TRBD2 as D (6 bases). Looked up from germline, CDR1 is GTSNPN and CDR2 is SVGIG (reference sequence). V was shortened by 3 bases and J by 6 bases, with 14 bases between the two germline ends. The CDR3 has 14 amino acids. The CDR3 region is CAWRHRDSPGELFF. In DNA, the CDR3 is TGTGCCTGGAGACACCGGGACTCTCCCGGGGAGCTGTTTTTT. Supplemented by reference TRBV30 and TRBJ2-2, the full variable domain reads SQTIHQWPATLVQPVGSPLSLECTVEGTSNPNLYWYRQAAGRGLQLLFYSVGIGQISSEVPQNLSASRPQDRQFILSSKKLLLSDSGFYLCAWRHRDSPGELFFGEGSRLTVL.

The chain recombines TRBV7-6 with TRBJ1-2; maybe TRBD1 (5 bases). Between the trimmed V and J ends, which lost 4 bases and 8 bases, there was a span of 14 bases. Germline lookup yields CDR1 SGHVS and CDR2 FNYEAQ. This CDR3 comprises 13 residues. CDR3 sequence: CASSSSGGEGYTF. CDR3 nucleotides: TGTGCCAGCAGCTCTTCGGGAGGGGAAGGCTACACCTTC.

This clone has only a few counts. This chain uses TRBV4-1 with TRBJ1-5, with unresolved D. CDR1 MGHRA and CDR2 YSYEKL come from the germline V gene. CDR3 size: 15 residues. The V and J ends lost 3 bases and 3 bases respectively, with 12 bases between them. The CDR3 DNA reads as TGCGCCAGCAGCCAGACTCAACACCCCAATCAGCCCCAGCATTTT. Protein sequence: CASSQTQHPNQPQHF.

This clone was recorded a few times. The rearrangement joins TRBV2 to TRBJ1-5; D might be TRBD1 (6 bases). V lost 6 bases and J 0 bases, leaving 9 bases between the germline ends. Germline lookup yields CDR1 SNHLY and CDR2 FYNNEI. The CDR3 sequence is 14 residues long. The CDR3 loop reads CASRDSYSNQPQHF. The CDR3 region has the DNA TGTGCCAGCAGGGACAGTTATAGCAATCAGCCCCAGCATTTT.

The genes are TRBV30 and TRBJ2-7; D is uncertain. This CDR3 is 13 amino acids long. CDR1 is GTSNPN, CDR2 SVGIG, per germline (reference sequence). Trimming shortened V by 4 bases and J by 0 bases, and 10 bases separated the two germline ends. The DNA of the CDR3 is TGTGCCTGGACCCGTGGAGCCTCCTACGAGCAGTACTTC. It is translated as CAWTRGASYEQYF.

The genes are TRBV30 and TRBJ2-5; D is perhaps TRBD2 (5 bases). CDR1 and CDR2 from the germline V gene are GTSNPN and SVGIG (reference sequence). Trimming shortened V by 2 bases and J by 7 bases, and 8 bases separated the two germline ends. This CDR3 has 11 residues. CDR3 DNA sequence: TGTGCCTGGAGTAGCGAGGGGACCCAGTACTTC. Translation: CAWSSEGTQYF. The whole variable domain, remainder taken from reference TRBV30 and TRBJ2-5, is SQTIHQWPATLVQPVGSPLSLECTVEGTSNPNLYWYRQAAGRGLQLLFYSVGIGQISSEVPQNLSASRPQDRQFILSSKKLLLSDSGFYLCAWSSEGTQYFGPGTRLLVL.

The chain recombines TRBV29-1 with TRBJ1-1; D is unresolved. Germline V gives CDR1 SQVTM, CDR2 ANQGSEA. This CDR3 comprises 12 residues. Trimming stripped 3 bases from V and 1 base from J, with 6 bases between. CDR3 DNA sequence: TGCAGCGTTGACCCTAAGAACACTGAAGCTTTCTTT. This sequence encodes CSVDPKNTEAFF.

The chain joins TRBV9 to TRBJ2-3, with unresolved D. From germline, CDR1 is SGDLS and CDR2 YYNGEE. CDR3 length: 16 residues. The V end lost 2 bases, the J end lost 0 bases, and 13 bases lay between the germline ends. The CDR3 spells CASSVGLSDSTDTQYF. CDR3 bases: TGTGCCAGCAGCGTCGGCCTCAGCGACAGCACAGATACGCAGTATTTT.

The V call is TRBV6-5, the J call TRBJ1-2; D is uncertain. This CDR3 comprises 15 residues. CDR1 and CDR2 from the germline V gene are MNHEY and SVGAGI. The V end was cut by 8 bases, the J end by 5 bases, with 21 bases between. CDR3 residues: CASRPGLPLKYGYTF. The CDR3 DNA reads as TGTGCCAGCCGTCCTGGGCTCCCGTTGAAATATGGCTACACCTTC.

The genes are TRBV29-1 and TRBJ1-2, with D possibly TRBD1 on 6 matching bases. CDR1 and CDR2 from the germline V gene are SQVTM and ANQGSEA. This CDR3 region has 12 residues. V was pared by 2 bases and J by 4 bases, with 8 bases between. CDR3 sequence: CSVETGTYGYTF. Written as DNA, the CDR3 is TGCAGCGTTGAAACAGGGACCTATGGCTACACCTTC.

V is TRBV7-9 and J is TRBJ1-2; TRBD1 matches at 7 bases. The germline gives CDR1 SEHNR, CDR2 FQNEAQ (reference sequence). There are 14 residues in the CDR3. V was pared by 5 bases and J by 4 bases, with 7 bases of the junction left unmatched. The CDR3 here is CASSTRQGSYGYTF. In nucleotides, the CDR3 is TGTGCCAGCAGCACTCGACAGGGAAGCTATGGCTACACCTTC.

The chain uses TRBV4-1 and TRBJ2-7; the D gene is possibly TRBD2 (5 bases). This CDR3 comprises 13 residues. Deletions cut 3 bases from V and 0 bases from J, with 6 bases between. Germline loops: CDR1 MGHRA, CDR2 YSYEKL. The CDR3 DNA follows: TGCGCCAGCAGCCACGGGGACTCCTACGAGCAGTACTTC. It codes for CASSHGDSYEQYF.

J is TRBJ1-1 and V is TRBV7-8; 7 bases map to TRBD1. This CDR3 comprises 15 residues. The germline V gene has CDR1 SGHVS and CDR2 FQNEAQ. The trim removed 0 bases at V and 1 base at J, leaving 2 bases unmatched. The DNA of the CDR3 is TGTGCCAGCAGCTTAGCGACAGGGTGGAACACTGAAGCTTTCTTT. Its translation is CASSLATGWNTEAFF.

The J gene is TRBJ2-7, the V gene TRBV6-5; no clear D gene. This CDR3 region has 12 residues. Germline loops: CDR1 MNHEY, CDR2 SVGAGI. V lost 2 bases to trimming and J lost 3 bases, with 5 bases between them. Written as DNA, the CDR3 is TGTGCCAGCAGTTACAATAACTACGAGCAGTACTTC. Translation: CASSYNNYEQYF.

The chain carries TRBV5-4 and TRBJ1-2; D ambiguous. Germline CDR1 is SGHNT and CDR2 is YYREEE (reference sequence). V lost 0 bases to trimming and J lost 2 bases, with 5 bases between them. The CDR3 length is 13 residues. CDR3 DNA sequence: TGTGCCAGCAGCTTGGAACAGAACTATGGCTACACCTTC. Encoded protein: CASSLEQNYGYTF.

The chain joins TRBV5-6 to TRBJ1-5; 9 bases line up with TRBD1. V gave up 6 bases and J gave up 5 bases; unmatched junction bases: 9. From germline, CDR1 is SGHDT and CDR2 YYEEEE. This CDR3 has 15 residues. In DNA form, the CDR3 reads TGTGCCAGCAATTCGTACAGGGGGCCTTATCAGCCCCAGCATTTT. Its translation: CASNSYRGPYQPQHF.

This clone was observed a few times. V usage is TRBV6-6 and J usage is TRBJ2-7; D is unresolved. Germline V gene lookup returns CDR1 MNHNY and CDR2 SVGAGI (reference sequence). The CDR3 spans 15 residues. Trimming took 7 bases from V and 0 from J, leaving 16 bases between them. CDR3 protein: CASNPAQLSSYEQYF. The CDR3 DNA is TGTGCCAGCAACCCCGCACAGCTATCCTCCTACGAGCAGTACTTC.

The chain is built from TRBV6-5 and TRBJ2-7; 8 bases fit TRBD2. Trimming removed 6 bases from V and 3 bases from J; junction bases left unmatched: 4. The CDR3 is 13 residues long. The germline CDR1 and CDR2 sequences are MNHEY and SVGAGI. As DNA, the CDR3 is TGTGCCAGCAGCCTAGCGGGCAGCTACGAGCAGTACTTC. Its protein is CASSLAGSYEQYF.

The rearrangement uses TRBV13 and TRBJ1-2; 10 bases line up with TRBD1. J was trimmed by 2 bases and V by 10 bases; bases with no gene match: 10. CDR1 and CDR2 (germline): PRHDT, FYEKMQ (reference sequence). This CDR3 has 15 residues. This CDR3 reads CATGGTGDENYGYTF. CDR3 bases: TGTGCCACTGGAGGGACAGGGGATGAGAACTATGGCTACACCTTC.

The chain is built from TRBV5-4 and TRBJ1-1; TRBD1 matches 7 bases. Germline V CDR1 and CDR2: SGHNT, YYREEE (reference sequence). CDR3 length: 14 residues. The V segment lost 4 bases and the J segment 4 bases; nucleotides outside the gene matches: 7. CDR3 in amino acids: CASSRTGASTEAFF. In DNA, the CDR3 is TGTGCCAGCAGCCGTACAGGGGCTTCCACTGAAGCTTTCTTT.

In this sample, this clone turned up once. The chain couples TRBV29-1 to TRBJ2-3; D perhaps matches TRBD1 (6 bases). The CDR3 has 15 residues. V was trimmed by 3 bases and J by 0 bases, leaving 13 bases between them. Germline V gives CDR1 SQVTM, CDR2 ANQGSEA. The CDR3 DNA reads TGCAGCGTTGACGCAGGGGCTACTAGCACAGATACGCAGTATTTT. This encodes CSVDAGATSTDTQYF.

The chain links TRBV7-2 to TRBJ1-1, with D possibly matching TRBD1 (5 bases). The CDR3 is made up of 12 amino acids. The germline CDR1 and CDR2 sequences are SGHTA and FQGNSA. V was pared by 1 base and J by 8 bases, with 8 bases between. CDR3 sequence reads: CASSLVDREAFF. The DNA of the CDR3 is TGTGCCAGCAGCTTAGTAGACAGAGAAGCTTTCTTT.